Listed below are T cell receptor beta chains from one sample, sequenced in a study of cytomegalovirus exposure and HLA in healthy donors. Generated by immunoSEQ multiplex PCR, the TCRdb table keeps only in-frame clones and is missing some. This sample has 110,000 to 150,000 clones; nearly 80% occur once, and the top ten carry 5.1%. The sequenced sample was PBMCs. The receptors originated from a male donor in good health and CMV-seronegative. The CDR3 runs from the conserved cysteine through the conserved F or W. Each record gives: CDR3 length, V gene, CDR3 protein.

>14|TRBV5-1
CASSWGEGIHGYTF
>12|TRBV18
CASSIGLTEAFF
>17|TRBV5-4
CASSSGTGGRMDYGYTF
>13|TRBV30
CAWSAGRNQPQHF
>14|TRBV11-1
CASSLAAGPFGYTF
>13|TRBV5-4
CASSNADRDIQYF
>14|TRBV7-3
CATRPGGTNNEQFF
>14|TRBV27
CASRLSTATYEQYF
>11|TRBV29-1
CSARGLTEAFF
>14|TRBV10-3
CAISEEIRNYGYTF
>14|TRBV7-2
CASSSHRGTYEQYF
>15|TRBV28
CASSSPGGLGYGYTF
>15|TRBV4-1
CASSQGQGDVYEQYF
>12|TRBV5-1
CASSLTGSIQYF
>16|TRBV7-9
CASSRPGEVRGNTIYF
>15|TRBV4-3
CASSQDYGGNTEAFF
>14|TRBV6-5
CASSLGGASSGAFF
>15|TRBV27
CASSLLPSGGAEAFF
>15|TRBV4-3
CASSLGRRTYNEQFF